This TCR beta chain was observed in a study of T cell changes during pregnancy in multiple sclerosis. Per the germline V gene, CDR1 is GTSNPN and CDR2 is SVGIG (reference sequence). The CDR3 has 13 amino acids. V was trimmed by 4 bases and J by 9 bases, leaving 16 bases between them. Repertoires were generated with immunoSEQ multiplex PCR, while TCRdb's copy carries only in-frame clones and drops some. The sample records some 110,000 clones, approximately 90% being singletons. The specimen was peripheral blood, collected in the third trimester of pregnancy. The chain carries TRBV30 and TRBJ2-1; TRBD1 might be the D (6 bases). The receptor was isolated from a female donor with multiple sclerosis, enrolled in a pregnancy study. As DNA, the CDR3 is TGTGCCTGGACAGGGGAAATGATATCTGAGCAGTTCTTC. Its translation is CAWTGEMISEQFF.